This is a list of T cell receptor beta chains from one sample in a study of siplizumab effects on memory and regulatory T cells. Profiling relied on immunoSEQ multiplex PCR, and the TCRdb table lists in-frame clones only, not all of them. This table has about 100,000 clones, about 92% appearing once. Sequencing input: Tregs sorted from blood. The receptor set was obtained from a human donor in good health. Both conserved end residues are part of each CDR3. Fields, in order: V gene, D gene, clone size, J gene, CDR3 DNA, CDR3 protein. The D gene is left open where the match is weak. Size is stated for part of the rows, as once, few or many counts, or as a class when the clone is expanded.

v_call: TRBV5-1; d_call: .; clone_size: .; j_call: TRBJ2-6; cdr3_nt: TGCGCCAGCAGCTTGGAGGGGTTTGGGGCCAACGTCCTGACTTTC; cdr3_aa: CASSLEGFGANVLTF
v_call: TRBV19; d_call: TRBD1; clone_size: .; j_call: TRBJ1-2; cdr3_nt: TGTGCCAGTAGTACAACAGGGGTTCACTATGGCTACACCTTC; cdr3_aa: CASSTTGVHYGYTF
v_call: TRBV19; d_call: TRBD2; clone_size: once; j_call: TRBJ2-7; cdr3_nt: TGTGCCAGTACACCTACTAGCGGGAGGGCCTACGAGCAGTACTTC; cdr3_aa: CASTPTSGRAYEQYF
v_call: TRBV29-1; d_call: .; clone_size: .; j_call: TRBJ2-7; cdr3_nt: TGCAGCGTAGCCAGGCGAGAGGCGGGGTTCTACGAGCAGTACTTC; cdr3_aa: CSVARREAGFYEQYF
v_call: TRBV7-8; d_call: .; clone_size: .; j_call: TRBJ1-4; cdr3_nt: TGTGCCAGCAACCTGACGGTCCCTAATGAAAAACTGTTTTTT; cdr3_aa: CASNLTVPNEKLFF
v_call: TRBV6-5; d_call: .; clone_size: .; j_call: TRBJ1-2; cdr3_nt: TGTGCCAGCAGGAAGGGGGACCGAAACTATGGCTACACCTTC; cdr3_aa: CASRKGDRNYGYTF
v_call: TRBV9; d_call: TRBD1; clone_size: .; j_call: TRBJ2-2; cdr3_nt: TGTGCCAGCAGCGTAGTCGGATCGGGACAGGGGAACACCGGGGAGCTGTTTTTT; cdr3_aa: CASSVVGSGQGNTGELFF
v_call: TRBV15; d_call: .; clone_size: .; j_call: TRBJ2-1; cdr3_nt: TGTGCCACCAGCAGAGAGCCGCGGAGTTGGGAAGAGCAGTTCTTC; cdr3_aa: CATSREPRSWEEQFF
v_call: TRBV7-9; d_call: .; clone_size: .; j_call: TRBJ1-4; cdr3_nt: TGTGCCAGCAGCCCTCGACGGGATGAAAAACTGTTTTTT; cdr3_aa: CASSPRRDEKLFF
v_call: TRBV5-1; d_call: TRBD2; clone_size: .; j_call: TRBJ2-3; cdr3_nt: TGCGCCAGCAGCAGAAAATTCGCTGGACTAGCAAGAACAGATACGCAGTATTTT; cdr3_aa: CASSRKFAGLARTDTQYF
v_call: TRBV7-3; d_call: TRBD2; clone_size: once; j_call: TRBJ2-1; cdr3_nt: TGTGCCAGCAGCTTGGGACTAGCGGGGAACAATGAGCAGTTCTTC; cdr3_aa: CASSLGLAGNNEQFF
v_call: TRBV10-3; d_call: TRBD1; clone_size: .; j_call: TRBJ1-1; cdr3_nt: TGTGCCATCAGTGGCCGGAGCCATGGACAGGGGGTCACTGAAGCTTTCTTT; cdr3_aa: CAISGRSHGQGVTEAFF
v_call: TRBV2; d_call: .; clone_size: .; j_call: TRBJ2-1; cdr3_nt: TGTGCCAGCAGTAAAAGACCTGGCGATGAGCAGTTCTTC; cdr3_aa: CASSKRPGDEQFF
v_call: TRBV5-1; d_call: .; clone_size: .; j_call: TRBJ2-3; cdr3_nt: TGCGCCAGCAGCTTGGCCGCCAAGAGGTCAGATACGCAGTATTTT; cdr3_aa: CASSLAAKRSDTQYF
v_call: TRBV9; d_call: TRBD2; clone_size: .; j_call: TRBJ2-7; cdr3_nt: TGTGCCAGCAGCGTAGGGCTAGCGGGACCCTACGAGCAGTACTTC; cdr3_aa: CASSVGLAGPYEQYF
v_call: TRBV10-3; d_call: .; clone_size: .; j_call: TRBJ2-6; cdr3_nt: TGTGCCATCGGGAGCGTGGCTGGGGCCAACGTCCTGACTTTC; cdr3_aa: CAIGSVAGANVLTF
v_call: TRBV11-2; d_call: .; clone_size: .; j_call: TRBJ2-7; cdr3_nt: TGTGCCAGCAGCTTAGGTGTGGGGTTCTCCTACGAGCAGTACTTC; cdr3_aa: CASSLGVGFSYEQYF
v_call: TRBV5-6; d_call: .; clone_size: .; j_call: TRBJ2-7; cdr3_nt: TGTGCCAGCAGCTTCAGCTTAGCGGTTACCTACGAGCAGTACTTC; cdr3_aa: CASSFSLAVTYEQYF
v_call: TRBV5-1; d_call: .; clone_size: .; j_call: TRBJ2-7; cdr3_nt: TGCGCCAGCAGTAGTGCTCGGGAGCAGTACTTC; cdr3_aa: CASSSAREQYF
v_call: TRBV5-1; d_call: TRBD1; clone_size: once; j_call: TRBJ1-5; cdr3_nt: TGCGCCAGCAGTCCGGGACAGGGTTATCAGCCCCAGCATTTT; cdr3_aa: CASSPGQGYQPQHF
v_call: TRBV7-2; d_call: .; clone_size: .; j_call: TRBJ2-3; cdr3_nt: TGTGCCAGCAGCTTAACTGATACGCAGTATTTT; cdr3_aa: CASSLTDTQYF
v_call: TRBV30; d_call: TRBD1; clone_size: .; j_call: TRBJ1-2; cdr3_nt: TGTGCCTGGAGTGTACGATGGGGGGGACAGCTTAATGGCTACACCTTC; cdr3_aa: CAWSVRWGGQLNGYTF
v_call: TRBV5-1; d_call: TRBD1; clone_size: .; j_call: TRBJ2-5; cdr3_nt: TGCGCCAGCAGCTTGGCGCGGACAGGCCGGGAGACCCAGTACTTC; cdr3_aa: CASSLARTGRETQYF
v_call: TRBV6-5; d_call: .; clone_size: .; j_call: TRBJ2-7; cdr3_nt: TGTGCCAGCAGTGAGGTATTAGTTTCCTACGAGCAGTACTTC; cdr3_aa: CASSEVLVSYEQYF
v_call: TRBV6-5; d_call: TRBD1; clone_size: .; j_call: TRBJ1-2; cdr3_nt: TGTGCCAGCAGGGACTCCGGGACAGTTAACTATGGCTACACCTTC; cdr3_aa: CASRDSGTVNYGYTF
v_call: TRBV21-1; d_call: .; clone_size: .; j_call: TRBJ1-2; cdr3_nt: TGTGCCAGCAGCAAATCTCCCCCCAGGGTACGGGTCTATGGCTACACCTTC; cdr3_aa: CASSKSPPRVRVYGYTF
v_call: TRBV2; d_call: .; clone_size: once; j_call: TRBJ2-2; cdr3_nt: TGTGCCAGCAGTCCCCTCGATGGGTTGGCCGGGGAGCTGTTTTTT; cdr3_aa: CASSPLDGLAGELFF
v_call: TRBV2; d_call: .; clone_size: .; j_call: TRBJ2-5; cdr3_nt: TGTGCCAGTCTACAGGAGGAGGTGACCCAGTACTTC; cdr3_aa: CASLQEEVTQYF
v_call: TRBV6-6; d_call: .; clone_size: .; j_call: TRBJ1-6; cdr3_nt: TGTGCCAGCAGTTACCGGGACGGAAATTCACCCCTCCACTTT; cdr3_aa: CASSYRDGNSPLHF
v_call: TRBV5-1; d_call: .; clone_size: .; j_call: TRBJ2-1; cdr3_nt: TGCGCCAGCAGCTTCAGGCTAGCGTCCTACAATGAGCAGTTCTTC; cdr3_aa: CASSFRLASYNEQFF
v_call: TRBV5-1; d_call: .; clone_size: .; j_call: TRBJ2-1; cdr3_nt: TGCGCCAGCAGCTTGAGAAGGGGGGCTGGGTCCTACAATGAGCAGTTCTTC; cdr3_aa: CASSLRRGAGSYNEQFF